These 20 T cell receptor beta chains were all obtained from the same sample, sequenced in a study of molecular identifiers for immune sequencing clone quantification. TCRdb ran MiXCR on the PCR reads and lists one entry per CDR3 protein. The data hold about 640,000 distinct CDR3 sequences, with 15% to 20% observed a single time. Sequencing was carried out using naive CD8+ T cells from blood, with Jurkat cell RNA spiked in. Sample subset: FACS-sorted CD8+CD4-CCR7+CD45RA+ naive T cells. The origin of the receptors is a human donor in good health. Some libraries in this study had Jurkat cell RNA spiked in.

In its sample, this clonotype was seen many times. The chain is built from TRBV5-5 and TRBJ2-7; 7 positions match TRBD1. Unmatched junction bases numbered 3, after V lost 0 bases and J lost 3 bases. Germline CDR1 SGHKS, CDR2 YYEKEE (reference sequence). This CDR3 contains 14 residues. The DNA for the CDR3 is TGTGCCAGCAGCTTGGAGGGGGCCCACTACGAGCAGTACTTC. Translation: CASSLEGAHYEQYF.

This clonotype appeared many times. The chain recombines TRBV6-2 or TRBV6-3 with TRBJ2-3, with 8 positions matching TRBD1. Germline V gene sequence: CDR1 MNHEY, CDR2 SVGEGT. With 8 bases clipped from V and 1 base from J, the junction kept 11 bases outside the gene matches. The CDR3 is 16 amino acids. The CDR3 bases are TGTGCCAGCGAATCAGGGGGCAGTTGGGGCACAGATACGCAGTATTTT. It is translated as CASESGGSWGTDTQYF.

On this clonotype itself: Sequence at one end of the junction differs from germline and may be a read error. This chain connects TRBV11-2 to TRBJ2-1; unclear D gene. This CDR3 comprises 13 residues. Germline V gene sequence: CDR1 SGHAT, CDR2 FQNNGV. CDR3 in amino acids: CAGSLDVGNEQFF. Written as DNA, the CDR3 is TGTGCCGGCAGCTTAGACGTGGGCAATGAGCAGTTCTTC.

A few counts support this clonotype. This may stem from a read error, because a much larger clone lies one nucleotide away. The chain carries TRBV7-2 and TRBJ2-7; D gene uncertain. The germline V gene has CDR1 SGHTA and CDR2 FQGNSA. CDR3 size: 14 residues. CDR3: CASNLGQGWGEQYF. Here the CDR3 DNA reads TGTGCCAGCAACTTAGGTCAAGGCTGGGGCGAGCAGTACTTC.

Regarding this clonotype: One end of the junction varies from germline; a read error may be responsible. The CDR3 reads CASSLGTGYNGQFF. Here the CDR3 DNA reads TGTGCCAGTAGTCTGGGGACAGGTTACAATGGGCAGTTCTTC. The chain is built from TRBV19 and TRBJ2-1; 8 bases align to TRBD1. The CDR3 covers 14 residues. Germline CDR1 and CDR2: LNHDA and SQIVND (reference sequence).

This chain links TRBV27 with TRBJ1-5; D uncertain. Germline CDR1 MNHEY, CDR2 SMNVEV (reference sequence). There are 18 residues in the CDR3. V lost 5 bases to trimming and J lost 0 bases, with 20 bases between them. The CDR3 DNA sequence: TGTGCCAGCAGTCCCCAGTCGGTGAGACAAACTAGCAATCAGCCCCAGCATTTT. This encodes CASSPQSVRQTSNQPQHF.

There are many counts of this clonotype. The chain has TRBV6-2 or TRBV6-3 and TRBJ2-2, with D hard to call. There are 15 residues in the CDR3. Germline CDR1 and CDR2: MNHEY and SVGEGT. V was cut by 0 bases and J by 0 bases, with 5 bases left in between. The CDR3 nucleotides read TGTGCCAGCAGTTACTCAGTTTCGAACACCGGGGAGCTGTTTTTT. As protein: CASSYSVSNTGELFF.

The chain links TRBV3-1 to TRBJ2-2, with 9 positions matching TRBD2. The junction had 5 bases not matched to a gene; V was cut back by 4 bases and J by 2 bases. The CDR3 spans 16 residues. Germline V gene sequence: CDR1 LGHDT, CDR2 YNNKEL (reference sequence). In nucleotides, the CDR3 is TGTGCCAGCAGCCGCGGGGGGGGGCAAAACACCGGGGAGCTGTTTTTT. Protein: CASSRGGGQNTGELFF.

This clonotype occurred many times. The chain recombines TRBV19 with TRBJ1-1; the match to TRBD1 covers 7 bases. CDR3 size: 16 residues. Per germline, CDR1 LNHDA and CDR2 SQIVND (reference sequence). Trimming at V came to 2 bases and at J to 4 bases, leaving 10 bases not matched to a gene. The CDR3 spells CASSITLGTAFTEAFF. In DNA form, the CDR3 reads TGTGCCAGTAGTATAACCCTAGGGACAGCATTCACTGAAGCTTTCTTT.

In its sample, this clonotype was seen a few times. A much larger clone is a single base away; this may be a read error. This CDR3 fails to terminate in the conserved phenylalanine or tryptophan, so it likely reflects a read error. The chain recombines TRBV30 with TRBJ2-1, with D unclear. CDR1 GTSNPN and CDR2 SVGIG come from the germline V gene (reference sequence). CDR3 length: 13 residues. V dropped 3 bases and J dropped 0 bases, with 6 bases sitting between them. CDR3 nucleotides: TGTGCCTGGAGGCCACTCTCCTACAATGAGCAGTTCTCC. Protein sequence: CAWRPLSYNEQFS.

This clonotype was seen only once. The junction and the germline gene differ at one end; a read error may be behind it. The chain recombines TRBV28 with TRBJ1-1; a weak D match, TRBD1 (5 bases). The V gene's germline CDR1 is MDHEN and CDR2 SYDVKM. This CDR3 is 13 amino acids long. The chain's CDR3 is CASSLPGGTEALF. In DNA form, the CDR3 reads TGTGCCAGCAGTTTACCAGGAGGGACTGAAGCTCTCTTT.

This clonotype has just a few counts. This sequence joins TRBV30 and TRBJ2-7, with 7 positions matching TRBD1. The V gene's germline CDR1 is GTSNPN and CDR2 SVGIG (reference sequence). There are 13 residues in the CDR3. Trimming took 0 bases from V and 5 from J; bases not matched to a gene: 4. This CDR3 is CAWSVIGGDEQYF. Here the CDR3 DNA reads TGTGCCTGGAGTGTAATAGGGGGCGACGAGCAGTACTTC.

The chain joins TRBV20-1 to TRBJ2-3; 9 bases line up with TRBD2. The CDR3 length is 15 residues. The J segment lost 4 bases and the V segment lost 5 bases, leaving 10 bases of the junction unmatched. Germline CDR1 and CDR2: DFQATT and SNEGSKA (reference sequence). CDR3 DNA sequence: TGCAGTGCTGGAAATAGCGGGGGTTCCCCAGATACGCAGTATTTT. It specifies CSAGNSGGSPDTQYF.

The table lists this clonotype with a few counts. The J gene is TRBJ1-3, the V gene TRBV18; D gene ambiguous. Germline CDR1 KGHSH, CDR2 LQKENI. V was shortened by 3 bases and J by 0 bases, with 9 bases between the two germline ends. This CDR3 is 15 amino acids long. The CDR3 sequence: CASSPGFLSGNTIYF. As DNA, the CDR3 is TGTGCCAGCTCACCCGGGTTCCTCTCTGGAAACACCATATATTTT.

This clonotype occurred many times. The V and J genes are TRBV28 and TRBJ1-5, with TRBD1 matching 7 bases. Germline CDR1 MDHEN, CDR2 SYDVKM. Trimming removed 5 bases from V and 3 bases from J; junction bases left unmatched: 10. The CDR3 has 16 residues. The CDR3 DNA follows: TGTGCCAGCAGTGCGCCGCTGGGACAGCCCAATCAGCCCCAGCATTTT. This encodes CASSAPLGQPNQPQHF.

This clonotype was detected many times. This chain links TRBV19 with TRBJ1-5; the D gene is possibly TRBD1 (6 bases). V was clipped by 9 bases and J by 3 bases, with 15 bases between them. Germline V gene data show CDR1 as LNHDA and CDR2 as SQIVND (reference sequence). The CDR3 is made up of 14 amino acids. The DNA for the CDR3 is TGTGCCAGCCGCCCGGACAGTGACAATCAGCCCCAGCATTTT. Amino acid sequence: CASRPDSDNQPQHF.

This clonotype was detected a few times. The CDR3 is CASSSTGLAGGQEETQYF. The CDR3 nucleotides are TGTGCCAGCAGCTCCACCGGACTAGCGGGGGGGCAGGAGGAGACCCAGTACTTC. The chain recombines TRBV7-9 with TRBJ2-5, with 15 bases aligning to TRBD2. CDR1 and CDR2 from the germline V gene are SEHNR and FQNEAQ (reference sequence). The J segment lost 5 bases and the V segment lost 4 bases, leaving 11 bases of the junction unmatched. The CDR3 totals 18 residues.

V is TRBV24-1 and J is TRBJ2-1; D uncertain. The CDR3 runs to 12 residues. Germline V gene sequence: CDR1 KGHDR, CDR2 SFDVKD. Trimming took off 0 bases at V and 7 bases at J, with 3 bases between the two ends. The CDR3 DNA reads TGTGCCACCAGTGATTTGGTTAATGAGCAGTTCTTC. Translation: CATSDLVNEQFF.

This clonotype was found a few times. With a much larger clone just one base away, this may be a read error. This chain uses TRBV28 with TRBJ2-5; tentative D call: TRBD2 (5 bases). Germline CDR1 and CDR2: MDHEN and SYDVKM. Trimming removed 5 bases from V and 4 bases from J, with 14 bases in between. The length of the CDR3 is 14 residues. As DNA, the CDR3 is TGTGCCAGCAGTGAGGACTGGGCGACAGAGACCCAGTACTTC. This encodes CASSEDWATETQYF.

This chain uses TRBV20-1 with TRBJ2-1, with TRBD2 matching 14 bases. This CDR3 region has 17 residues. Germline values: CDR1 DFQATT, CDR2 SNEGSKA (reference sequence). V was clipped by 0 bases and J by 5 bases; unmatched bases: 6. The CDR3: CSAREGTSGSLDNEQFF. CDR3 sequence (DNA): TGCAGTGCTAGAGAAGGGACTAGCGGGAGTTTGGACAATGAGCAGTTCTTC.